In its sample, the clone carrying this T cell receptor (beta chain) was seen once. Its cognate antigen is unknown. The CDR3 sequence is 15 residues long. Germline V lookup: CDR1 SNHLY, CDR2 FYNNEI. Losses at the gene ends were 6 bases for V and 5 bases for J; bases not matched to a gene: 12. These data originate in a study of T cell responses to AZD1222 COVID-19 vaccine. Some clones are missing from TCRdb's copy, which holds only in-frame ones; the method was immunoSEQ multiplex PCR. Of about 140,000 clones listed, around 87% are singletons. Study-wide results and limits: Increases in Spike-specific TCR breadth and depth were seen after two AZD1222 doses. Reports indicate that nearly half of spike-specific TCRs are directed at unmutated variant regions. The study identified only a handful of AZD1222 recipients as seropositive at baseline.

This sequence was found in an adult in good health. Sequenced material: peripheral blood, taken on day 0 of AZD1222 vaccination. The chain has TRBV2 and TRBJ2-7, with 8 positions matching TRBD1. The CDR3, as DNA: TGTGCCAGCAGGTCTGGTACAGGGGGATTGGACGAGCAGTACTTC. As protein: CASRSGTGGLDEQYF.